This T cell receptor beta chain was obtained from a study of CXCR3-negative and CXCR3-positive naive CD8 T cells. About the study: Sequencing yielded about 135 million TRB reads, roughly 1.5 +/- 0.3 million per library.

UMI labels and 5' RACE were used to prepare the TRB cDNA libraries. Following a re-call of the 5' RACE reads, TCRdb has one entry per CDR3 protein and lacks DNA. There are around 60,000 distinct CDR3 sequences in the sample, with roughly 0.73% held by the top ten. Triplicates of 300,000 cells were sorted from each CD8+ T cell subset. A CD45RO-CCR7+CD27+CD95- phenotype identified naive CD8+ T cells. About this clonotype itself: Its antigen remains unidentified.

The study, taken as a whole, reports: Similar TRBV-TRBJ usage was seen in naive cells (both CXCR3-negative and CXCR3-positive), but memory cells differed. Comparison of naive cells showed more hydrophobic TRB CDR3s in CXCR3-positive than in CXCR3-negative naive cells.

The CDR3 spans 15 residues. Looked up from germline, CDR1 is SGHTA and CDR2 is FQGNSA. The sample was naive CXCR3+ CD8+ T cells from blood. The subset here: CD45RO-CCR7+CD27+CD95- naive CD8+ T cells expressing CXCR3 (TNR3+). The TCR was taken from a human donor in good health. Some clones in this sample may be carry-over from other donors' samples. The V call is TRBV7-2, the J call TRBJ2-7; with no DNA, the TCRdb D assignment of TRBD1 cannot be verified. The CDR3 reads CASSSVGREHYEQYF.